This entry lists 24 T cell receptor beta chains sequenced from one sample in a study of shared clonotypes between healthy human individuals. Data came from immunoSEQ multiplex PCR; TCRdb stores just in-frame clones and leaves some out. The sample carries roughly 1 million clones, around 74% recorded once. Sequenced: memory CD4+ T cells sorted from blood. Sample subset: CD45RA-negative fraction. These receptors originate from a man aged 18 to 30 in good health.

This chain links TRBV5-1 with TRBJ2-5; D assignment may be TRBD1 or TRBD2 (5 bases each). The CDR3 runs to 14 residues. V dropped 4 bases and J dropped 4 bases, with 14 bases sitting between them. Germline V lookup: CDR1 SGHRS, CDR2 YFSETQ. This CDR3 reads CASSPGRPGETQYF. CDR3 bases: TGCGCCAGCAGCCCGGGACGGCCAGGAGAGACCCAGTACTTC.

V gene TRBV6-5 combines with J gene TRBJ2-7; the match to TRBD1 covers 8 bases. Germline V CDR1 and CDR2: MNHEY, SVGAGI. The length of the CDR3 is 14 residues. The ends lost 8 bases at V and 3 bases at J; junction bases unmatched: 9. The CDR3 reads CASGKGTGLYEQYF. The CDR3 DNA reads as TGTGCCAGCGGAAAGGGGACAGGACTCTACGAGCAGTACTTC.

In its sample, this clone was seen many times. The chain uses TRBV5-1 and TRBJ1-2; D is undetermined. This CDR3 comprises 14 residues. Germline V CDR1 and CDR2: SGHRS, YFSETQ. V lost 4 bases and J 6 bases, leaving 16 bases between the germline ends. The CDR3 nucleotides are TGCGCCAGCAGCCCATTGTCGACCCCCGATGGCTACACCTTC. This encodes CASSPLSTPDGYTF.

This clone came up a few times. CDR3 nucleotides: TGCGCCAGCAGCCAAGTTGCAGGGCTTCTCTATGGCTACACCTTC. This encodes CASSQVAGLLYGYTF. The genes are TRBV4-3 and TRBJ1-2, with a tentative D call TRBD1 (5 bases). V lost 1 base and J lost 4, with 13 bases in between. Germline CDR1 is LGHNA and CDR2 is YSLEER. The CDR3 contains 15 residues.

The V call is TRBV9, the J call TRBJ2-5; perhaps D is TRBD1 or TRBD2 (5 bases each). The CDR3 extends over 16 amino acids. CDR1 SGDLS and CDR2 YYNGEE come from the germline V gene. V gave up 2 bases and J gave up 0 bases, with 14 bases separating them. In DNA, the CDR3 is TGTGCCAGCAGCGTGGGAGCGGACAAGTACCAAGAGACCCAGTACTTC. Translation: CASSVGADKYQETQYF.

V gene TRBV4-1 combines with J gene TRBJ2-6; D perhaps matches TRBD1 (5 bases). Looked up from germline, CDR1 is MGHRA and CDR2 is YSYEKL. V lost 3 bases to trimming and J lost 0 bases, with 15 bases between them. This CDR3 is 18 amino acids long. The CDR3 bases are TGCGCCAGCAGCCAGGTCGGTCAAGGGGTCTCTGGGGCCAACGTCCTGACTTTC. This translates into CASSQVGQGVSGANVLTF.

About this clone itself: The same CDR3 also results from other DNA sequences found in this sample. The genes are TRBV4-1 and TRBJ1-2, with D perhaps TRBD1 (5 bases). CDR1 and CDR2 from the germline V gene are MGHRA and YSYEKL. The CDR3 spans 15 residues. V was shortened by 1 base and J by 2 bases, with 11 bases between the two germline ends. This CDR3 is CASSQAGQGNYGYTF. The DNA of the CDR3 is TGCGCCAGCAGCCAAGCAGGCCAGGGAAACTATGGCTACACCTTC.

Remarks on this clone: The same CDR3 can be traced to other DNA sequences in this sample. The CDR3 DNA reads as TGTGCCAGCAGCTTGGGCACCAGCGGGAGTTACGAGCAGTACTTC. It yields the protein CASSLGTSGSYEQYF. V and J are TRBV5-4 and TRBJ2-7; 8 bases line up with TRBD2. The CDR3 is 15 residues long. The germline CDR1 and CDR2 sequences are SGHNT and YYREEE (reference sequence). J gave up 4 bases and V 0 bases, and 6 bases lay outside the gene matches.

This clone appeared a single time. The CDR3 loop reads CASSPGDKQGTQETQYF. The CDR3 DNA reads as TGTGCCAGCAGCCCCGGAGACAAACAGGGAACCCAAGAGACCCAGTACTTC. The chain uses TRBV7-9 and TRBJ2-5; D may be TRBD1 (6 bases). The ends were cut back, 5 bases at V and 1 base at J, with 20 bases in the middle. CDR3 length equals 17 residues. The germline CDR1 and CDR2 sequences are SEHNR and FQNEAQ (reference sequence).

This clone was detected a few times. V usage is TRBV10-1 and J usage is TRBJ2-6; TRBD1 agrees at 8 bases. The V gene end was trimmed by 3 bases and the J gene end by 2 bases; junction bases not matched to a gene: 3. Germline V gene lookup returns CDR1 WNHNN and CDR2 SYGVQD (reference sequence). There are 16 residues in the CDR3. In DNA, the CDR3 is TGCGCCAGCAGTGATCACAGGGGGACTGGGGCCAACGTCCTGACTTTC. Amino acid sequence: CASSDHRGTGANVLTF.

The rearrangement links TRBV7-9 to TRBJ1-4, with D possibly being TRBD1 (6 bases). The CDR3 is 14 amino acids. CDR1 is SEHNR, CDR2 FQNEAQ, per germline (reference sequence). Trimming removed 5 bases from V and 7 bases from J, with 14 bases in between. The DNA for the CDR3 is TGTGCCAGCAGCCGGACAGTTGGGGGTGAAAAACTGTTTTTT. Protein sequence: CASSRTVGGEKLFF.

CDR3 in amino acids: CASKLRLGELFF. CDR3 bases: TGTGCCAGTAAGCTACGGTTGGGGGAGCTGTTTTTT. The chain couples TRBV19 to TRBJ2-2; D not resolved. The CDR3 consists of 12 residues. Germline V CDR1 and CDR2: LNHDA, SQIVND (reference sequence). With 7 bases removed from V and 8 bases from J, the gap between germline ends came to 11 bases. The full variable domain, its missing parts supplied by reference TRBV19 and TRBJ2-2, is DGGITQSPKYLFRKEGQNVTLSCEQNLNHDAMYWYRQDPGQGLRLIYYSQIVNDFQKGDIAEGYSVSREKKESFPLTVTSAQKNPTAFYLCASKLRLGELFFGEGSRLTVL.

This rearrangement joins TRBV5-1 to TRBJ1-1, with D maybe TRBD1 (5 bases). Looked up from germline, CDR1 is SGHRS and CDR2 is YFSETQ. This CDR3 comprises 14 residues. Trimming removed 0 bases from V and 7 bases from J, with 13 bases in between. CDR3 protein: CASSLDGGSGEAFF. Written as DNA, the CDR3 is TGCGCCAGCAGCTTGGACGGGGGAAGCGGTGAAGCTTTCTTT.

This clone was observed once. CDR3 bases: TGTGCCAGCAGTTTAGGGGGGACTAGCGGTTCCGATACGCAGTATTTT. This gives the protein CASSLGGTSGSDTQYF. The J gene is TRBJ2-3, the V gene TRBV28; 11 nucleotides agree with TRBD2. CDR1 and CDR2 (germline): MDHEN, SYDVKM. The CDR3 has 16 amino acids. Trimming removed 2 bases from V and 6 bases from J; junction bases left unmatched: 7. The full variable domain, rest sourced from reference TRBV28 and TRBJ2-3, is DVKVTQSSRYLVKRTGEKVFLECVQDMDHENMFWYRQDPGLGLRLIYFSYDVKMKEKGDIPEGYSVSREKKERFSLILESASTNQTSMYLCASSLGGTSGSDTQYFGPGTRLTVL.

V usage is TRBV2 and J usage is TRBJ2-6; no firm D call. The CDR3 is 16 amino acids. Looked up from germline, CDR1 is SNHLY and CDR2 is FYNNEI. Trimming stripped 3 bases from V and 4 bases from J, with 13 bases between. The CDR3 spells CASSDRNRAGANVLTF. DNA of the CDR3: TGTGCCAGCAGTGATAGGAATAGGGCCGGGGCCAACGTCCTGACTTTC.

The chain is built from TRBV2 and TRBJ1-4; D not resolved. Germline V gene lookup returns CDR1 SNHLY and CDR2 FYNNEI. The V gene lost 3 bases and the J gene lost 4 bases, with 6 bases spanning the gap. There are 13 residues in the CDR3. The CDR3 region is CASSEELNEKLFF. CDR3 bases: TGTGCCAGCAGTGAGGAGCTTAATGAAAAACTGTTTTTT.

The table lists this clone with a count of one. J is TRBJ2-5 and V is TRBV7-2; D remains unclear. In germline, CDR1 is SGHTA, CDR2 FQGNSA. V lost 4 bases to trimming and J lost 2 bases, with 8 bases between them. The CDR3 loop spans 13 amino acids. CDR3 sequence: CASSSMGQETQYF. Written as DNA, the CDR3 is TGTGCCAGCAGCTCAATGGGACAAGAGACCCAGTACTTC.

This chain connects TRBV6-5 to TRBJ2-7, with unresolved D. Trimming removed 4 bases from V and 3 bases from J, with 10 bases in between. From germline, CDR1 is MNHEY and CDR2 SVGAGI. CDR3 length: 13 amino acids. The CDR3 spells CASSFAPGYEQYF. CDR3 DNA sequence: TGTGCCAGCAGTTTCGCACCCGGCTACGAGCAGTACTTC.

There are a few counts of this clone. The J gene is TRBJ1-3, the V gene TRBV19; 9 positions agree with TRBD1. This CDR3 is built from 13 residues. Germline V gives CDR1 LNHDA, CDR2 SQIVND (reference sequence). Trimming at V came to 8 bases and at J to 2 bases, leaving 1 base not matched to a gene. CDR3 sequence reads: CASGQGPGNTIYF. The CDR3, as DNA: TGTGCCAGTGGACAGGGGCCTGGAAACACCATATATTTT.

V gene TRBV9 combines with J gene TRBJ1-3; D perhaps matches TRBD1 (6 bases). The CDR3 has 16 residues. Germline V gene lookup returns CDR1 SGDLS and CDR2 YYNGEE. V dropped 2 bases and J dropped 3 bases, with 15 bases sitting between them. In nucleotides, the CDR3 is TGTGCCAGCAGCGTGGACATCACAGGGTTTGGAAACACCATATATTTT. It codes for CASSVDITGFGNTIYF. Full variable domain (missing parts from reference TRBV9 and TRBJ1-3): DSGVTQTPKHLITATGQRVTLRCSPRSGDLSVYWYQQSLDQGLQFLIQYYNGEERAKGNILERFSAQQFPDLHSELNLSSLELGDSALYFCASSVDITGFGNTIYFGEGSWLTVV.

This clone was detected only once. The sample holds other DNA sequences that translate to the same CDR3. The chain links TRBV7-2 to TRBJ2-5; 7 bases are shared with TRBD2. Germline assignment: CDR1 SGHTA and CDR2 FQGNSA. The V segment lost 3 bases and the J segment 4 bases; nucleotides outside the gene matches: 8. This CDR3 is built from 15 residues. The CDR3 DNA sequence: TGTGCCAGCAGCTTGGGAGGGGCCGGGGGAGAGACCCAGTACTTC. Protein: CASSLGGAGGETQYF.

This clone was counted only a few times. The same CDR3 arises from other DNA sequences in this sample as well. The chain recombines TRBV7-2 with TRBJ2-3; D is unclear. CDR1 is SGHTA and CDR2 is FQGNSA in the germline V gene. Trimming removed 0 bases from V and 4 bases from J, with 2 bases in between. The length of the CDR3 is 12 residues. The CDR3 sequence: CASSLAPDTQYF. CDR3 coding DNA: TGTGCCAGCAGCTTAGCGCCAGATACGCAGTATTTT.

The chain employs TRBV28 and TRBJ1-5; a possible D gene is TRBD1 (5 bases). Germline CDR1 MDHEN, CDR2 SYDVKM. This CDR3 has 15 amino acids. V lost 5 bases and J 7 bases, leaving 18 bases between the germline ends. The CDR3, as DNA: TGTGCCAGCAGTGGTGGGACTGCGGGAGTGCAGCCCCAGCATTTT. This encodes CASSGGTAGVQPQHF. Complete variable domain (other parts from reference TRBV28 and TRBJ1-5): DVKVTQSSRYLVKRTGEKVFLECVQDMDHENMFWYRQDPGLGLRLIYFSYDVKMKEKGDIPEGYSVSREKKERFSLILESASTNQTSMYLCASSGGTAGVQPQHFGDGTRLSIL.

The gene calls are TRBV18 and TRBJ2-7, with a possible D match to TRBD1 (6 bases). This CDR3 contains 14 residues. Germline CDR1 and CDR2: KGHSH and LQKENI. V was trimmed by 5 bases and J by 0 bases, leaving 11 bases between them. As DNA, the CDR3 is TGTGCCAGCTCAACCGGGACAAACTCCTACGAGCAGTACTTC. Amino acid sequence: CASSTGTNSYEQYF.